This T cell receptor (beta chain) was sequenced in a study of blood T cell repertoires in COVID-19. For the study at large: There were acute and convalescent COVID-19 samples, and they came from the United States, Italy and Spain.

Germline V gives CDR1 LGHDT, CDR2 YNNKEL (reference sequence). Between the trimmed V and J ends, which lost 10 bases and 7 bases, there was a span of 19 bases. The CDR3 spans 13 residues. This clone occurred once. Recruitment covered about two dozen US areas and drew participants whose ages spanned about 18 to 89 years. The study assigned cohorts using participant-reported clinical history. Assay used: immunoSEQ multiplex PCR; TCRdb lists only in-frame clones, some missing. The data hold over 200,000 clones, with around nine tenths observed a single time. Material: PBMCs or T cells enriched from blood (not recorded which). The clonotype was recovered from a man between 25 and 39 years old who had recovered from COVID-19. The chain employs TRBV3-1 (or the pseudogene TRBV3-2) and TRBJ1-1; D may be TRBD1 (6 bases). For the CDR3, the DNA is TGTGCCACCCTGGACGCGCACAGGGTTGAAGCTTTCTTT. Translation: CATLDAHRVEAFF.